A selection of T cell receptor beta chains follows, all from one sample in a study of blood T cell repertoires in COVID-19. Clones were sequenced by immunoSEQ multiplex PCR, and TCRdb holds only the in-frame ones, with some missing. The table shows roughly 87,000 clones, with about 87% occurring only once. The sequenced sample was peripheral blood. The source of these receptors is a man aged 40-49 years with acute or convalescent COVID-19. Both conserved end residues are part of each CDR3. The D gene is left open where the match is weak. Clone size is given for some rows only: seen once, a few or many times, or a class if the clone is expanded.

>-|TRBJ2-1|many|TRBV7-9|16
TGTGCCAGCACCCCGGCGAGGGTCGGCTCCTACAATGAGCAGTTCTTC
CASTPARVGSYNEQFF
>TRBD1|TRBJ1-2|-|TRBV11-2|16
TGTGCCAGCAGCCGGGACAGCCTATCCGGCGACTATGGCTACACCTTC
CASSRDSLSGDYGYTF
>TRBD2|TRBJ2-1|once|TRBV19|15
TGTGCCAGTAGTATGTGGCTAGCGGGCCACAATGAGCAGTTCTTC
CASSMWLAGHNEQFF
>TRBD2|TRBJ2-1|-|TRBV5-1|16
TGCGCCAGCAGCTTGGTCCGGGGGGGCCCGGGCAATGAGCAGTTCTTC
CASSLVRGGPGNEQFF
>TRBD1|TRBJ1-1|-|TRBV19|17
TGTGCCAGTAGTAGCGGGACAGGGTTCTTTCTGAACACTGAAGCTTTCTTT
CASSSGTGFFLNTEAFF
>-|TRBJ1-2|-|TRBV6-2/TRBV6-3|15
TGTGCCAGCACCCCCATCGAGGCCACCGGATATGGCTACACCTTC
CASTPIEATGYGYTF
>TRBD1|TRBJ1-6|-|TRBV6-5|14
TGTGCCAGCAGTCTTGGGACAGCTAATTCACCCCTCCACTTT
CASSLGTANSPLHF
>TRBD1|TRBJ1-5|-|TRBV30|15
TGTGCCTGGAGGACCGGGACAGGGGGCAATCAGCCCCAGCATTTT
CAWRTGTGGNQPQHF
>TRBD1|TRBJ1-5|few|TRBV6-5|14
TGTGCCAGCAGTCGACAGGGTAAGGATCAGCCCCAGCATTTT
CASSRQGKDQPQHF
>TRBD1|TRBJ1-2|-|TRBV9|15
TGTGCCAGCAGCGCTATGGACAGGGGGCGAGATGGCTACACCTTC
CASSAMDRGRDGYTF
>TRBD1|TRBJ1-5|-|TRBV3-1/TRBV3-2|16
TGTGCCAGCAGCCAAGCTGGGACAGGGGGCAATCAGCCCCAGCATTTT
CASSQAGTGGNQPQHF
>TRBD1|TRBJ1-4|few|TRBV5-4|16
TGTGCCAGCAGCATTTGGACAGGGGGGACTAATGAAAAACTGTTTTTT
CASSIWTGGTNEKLFF
>-|TRBJ2-1|-|TRBV6-7|16
TGTGCCAGCAGTTACTCGAGCTGGGGGCTGGGAGATGAGCAGTTCTTC
CASSYSSWGLGDEQFF
>-|TRBJ2-4|-|TRBV6-5|16
TGTGCCAGCAGTTACTCGTCTTACGGGGCCAAAAACATTCAGTACTTC
CASSYSSYGAKNIQYF
>-|TRBJ2-3|-|TRBV24-1|18
TGTGCCACCAGTGATTTTGGCCCGACTGTCACTAGCACAGATACGCAGTATTTT
CATSDFGPTVTSTDTQYF
>-|TRBJ1-1|-|TRBV4-3|13
TGCGCCAGCAGCCAAGTATCCCGGAGAGAAGCTTTCTTT
CASSQVSRREAFF
>-|TRBJ2-7|few|TRBV10-3|14
TGTGCCATCAGTAAAAACAGTCTCTCCTACGAGCAGTACTTC
CAISKNSLSYEQYF
>TRBD1|TRBJ1-1|once|TRBV18|15
TGTGCCAGCTCACCAGGGACAGGGCGGAACACTGAAGCTTTCTTT
CASSPGTGRNTEAFF
>TRBD2|TRBJ2-1|-|TRBV27|11
TGTGCCAGCAGGGGGGGGGTTGAGCAGTTCTTC
CASRGGVEQFF
>-|TRBJ2-7|-|TRBV5-1|15
TGCGCCAGCAGCTTGGCTCAGACAACATCCTACGAGCAGTACTTC
CASSLAQTTSYEQYF
>TRBD2|TRBJ2-4|-|TRBV6-5|15
TGTGCCAGCAGCAACCGGGGGGTCGCAGGGAACATTCAGTACTTC
CASSNRGVAGNIQYF
>TRBD2|TRBJ2-1|-|TRBV19|14
TGTGCCAGTAGTATAGCCGGGGGGGCCAGGGAGCAGTTCTTC
CASSIAGGAREQFF
>-|TRBJ2-3|-|TRBV11-2|14
TGTGCCAGCAGCTTAGAGGCTAGCGCAAATACGCAGTATTTT
CASSLEASANTQYF
>TRBD1|TRBJ1-2|-|TRBV6-5|15
TGTGCCAGCCACGAGAAAAGGGGGCGAACCTATGGCTACACCTTC
CASHEKRGRTYGYTF
>TRBD2|TRBJ2-3|-|TRBV5-8|19
TGTGCCAGCAGCTTGGTAGTCTTAGCGGGAGGATCGGGCACAGATACGCAGTATTTT
CASSLVVLAGGSGTDTQYF
>-|TRBJ1-1|-|TRBV15|12
TGTGCCACCAGCAGAGATCTGGCAGAAGCTTTCTTT
CATSRDLAEAFF
>TRBD2|TRBJ2-1|-|TRBV11-3|16
TGTGCCAGCAGCTTAGCTTACGGGAGGGCCCAGAATGAGCAGTTCTTC
CASSLAYGRAQNEQFF
>-|TRBJ1-3|few|TRBV2|16
TGTGCCAGCAGTGAAGGCTGGGGCAGCTCTGGAAACACCATATATTTT
CASSEGWGSSGNTIYF
>-|TRBJ2-7|-|TRBV5-1|14
TGCGCCAGCAGCTCGGAAACCGGAGTTTACGAGCAGTACTTC
CASSSETGVYEQYF
>-|TRBJ2-2|-|TRBV24-1|15
TGTGCCACCAGTGACCCAGGTCCGAACACCGGGGAGCTGTTTTTT
CATSDPGPNTGELFF
>-|TRBJ2-7|-|TRBV6-2/TRBV6-3|17
TGTGCCAGCAGTTCCACTCTAGGGGTAGAGACCGCCGACGAGCAGTACTTC
CASSSTLGVETADEQYF
>-|TRBJ1-6|-|TRBV5-4|16
TGTGCCAGCAGCGCGCGCGGGAGGTCCTATAATTCACCCCTCCACTTT
CASSARGRSYNSPLHF
>TRBD1|TRBJ2-1|-|TRBV9|14
TGTGCCAGCAGTCAGGGGGTGGGAGCCAATGAGCAGTTCTTC
CASSQGVGANEQFF
>-|TRBJ2-7|-|TRBV5-4|15
TGTGCCAGCAGGGAATTCCGACAGGAAACCTACGAGCAGTACTTC
CASREFRQETYEQYF
>-|TRBJ1-1|-|TRBV6-5|14
TGTGCCAGCAGTCCCGGGGTGCGAAACACTGAAGCTTTCTTT
CASSPGVRNTEAFF
>TRBD2|TRBJ2-7|-|TRBV30|16
TGTGCCTGGGCGGTGGGACTAGCGGGAAGCTCCTACGAGCAGTACTTC
CAWAVGLAGSSYEQYF
>TRBD2|TRBJ2-1|-|TRBV7-2|16
TGTGCCAGCAGCTTCGCACTAGCGGGATTCTACAATGAGCAGTTCTTC
CASSFALAGFYNEQFF